The 28 T cell receptor beta chains given below trace back to one sample, sequenced in a study of T cell changes during pregnancy in multiple sclerosis. Clones were sequenced by immunoSEQ multiplex PCR, and TCRdb holds only the in-frame ones, with some missing. Of 20,000 to 25,000 clones detected, just under 85% appear once; the ten largest clones hold approximately 15%. The sequencing used CD8+ T cells from peripheral blood mononuclear cells, collected in the first trimester of pregnancy. The receptors were gathered from a female donor in good health, enrolled as a control in a pregnancy study.

The chain recombines TRBV30 with TRBJ2-1; 9 bases map to TRBD2. V gave up 1 base and J gave up 0 bases; unmatched junction bases: 7. The CDR3 length is 17 residues. Germline V lookup: CDR1 GTSNPN, CDR2 SVGIG (reference sequence). As DNA, the CDR3 is TGTGCCTGGAGTGGCCGGCTAGCGGGGAGCTCCTACAATGAGCAGTTCTTC. It translates to CAWSGRLAGSSYNEQFF.

This sequence joins TRBV27 and TRBJ1-1; 11 bases are a match to TRBD1. Per germline, CDR1 MNHEY and CDR2 SMNVEV (reference sequence). The CDR3 length is 17 residues. With 6 bases clipped from V and 1 base from J, the junction kept 10 bases outside the gene matches. CDR3 residues: CASSSPGQGARNTEAFF. Here the CDR3 DNA reads TGTGCCAGCAGCTCCCCCGGACAGGGGGCAAGGAACACTGAAGCTTTCTTT.

Only one count was recorded for this clone. The chain combines TRBV18 with TRBJ2-5, with TRBD1 matching over 7 bases. The CDR3 totals 15 residues. Looked up from germline, CDR1 is KGHSH and CDR2 is LQKENI. V was pared by 3 bases and J by 1 base, with 5 bases of the junction left unmatched. Here the CDR3 DNA reads TGTGCCAGCTCACCGTACCGGGACAGCCAAGAGACCCAGTACTTC. As protein: CASSPYRDSQETQYF. The full variable domain, rest sourced from reference TRBV18 and TRBJ2-5, is NAGVMQNPRHLVRRRGQEARLRCSPMKGHSHVYWYRQLPEEGLKFMVYLQKENIIDESGMPKERFSAEFPKEGPSILRIQQVVRGDSAAYFCASSPYRDSQETQYFGPGTRLLVL.

The V call is TRBV6-1, the J call TRBJ2-1, with a possible D match to TRBD1 (5 bases). The CDR3 totals 14 residues. V gave up 1 base and J gave up 2 bases, with 6 bases separating them. Germline V gene lookup returns CDR1 MNHNS and CDR2 SASEGT. In DNA form, the CDR3 reads TGTGCCAGCAGTGAAGAGGGGACCTACAATGAGCAGTTCTTC. It codes for CASSEEGTYNEQFF.

The chain recombines TRBV5-1 with TRBJ1-2; 9 bases align to TRBD1. The CDR3 length is 14 residues. The J segment lost 6 bases and the V segment lost 4 bases, leaving 7 bases of the junction unmatched. The V gene's germline CDR1 is SGHRS and CDR2 YFSETQ. CDR3: CASSRHRGPNGYTF. CDR3 DNA: TGCGCCAGCAGCCGACACAGGGGGCCGAATGGCTACACCTTC.

This chain joins TRBV15 and TRBJ2-3; a weak D match, TRBD2 (5 bases). This CDR3 has 15 amino acids. Trimming left V 1 base short and J 0 bases short, with 8 bases between. Germline V gives CDR1 LNHNV, CDR2 YYDKDF (reference sequence). The CDR3 region has the DNA TGTGCCACCAGCAGAGGCCGGGGTAGCACAGATACGCAGTATTTT. Protein product: CATSRGRGSTDTQYF. Filled out from reference TRBV15 and TRBJ2-3, the complete variable domain reads DAMVIQNPRYQVTQFGKPVTLSCSQTLNHNVMYWYQQKSSQAPKLLFHYYDKDFNNEADTPDNFQSRRPNTSFCFLDIRSPGLGDTAMYLCATSRGRGSTDTQYFGPGTRLTVL.

The chain uses TRBV6-5 and TRBJ1-1; D is unclear. The CDR3 runs to 12 residues. Deletions cut 6 bases from V and 8 bases from J, with 13 bases between. CDR1 and CDR2 (germline): MNHEY, SVGAGI. The chain's CDR3 is CASSRSVSEAFF. The DNA of the CDR3 is TGTGCCAGCAGCCGTTCGGTAAGCGAAGCTTTCTTT.

This rearrangement joins TRBV6-4 to TRBJ2-1; 10 bases agree with TRBD2. The CDR3 has 15 amino acids. Germline V lookup: CDR1 MRHNA, CDR2 SNTAGT. V lost 3 bases and J lost 6; bases outside the gene matches: 5. The CDR3 nucleotides are TGTGCCAGCAGTGATCTAGCGGGGGCGCCCAATGAGCAGTTCTTC. Translating gives CASSDLAGAPNEQFF.

The J gene is TRBJ2-7, the V gene TRBV10-1, with D perhaps matching TRBD1 (5 bases). The CDR3 has 15 amino acids. Trimming left V 7 bases short and J 3 bases short, with 19 bases between. Looked up from germline, CDR1 is WNHNN and CDR2 is SYGVQD (reference sequence). CDR3 coding DNA: TGCGCCAGCATTGTCGGTAAGGGCAGGGTCTACGAGCAGTACTTC. Its translation: CASIVGKGRVYEQYF.

The chain links TRBV19 to TRBJ2-7; D gene unclear. Germline assignment: CDR1 LNHDA and CDR2 SQIVND (reference sequence). This CDR3 has 12 residues. Trimming took off 10 bases at V and 6 bases at J, with 16 bases between the two ends. CDR3 coding DNA: TGTGCCACTAACTCCGAGAGGCGCGAGCAGTACTTC. It translates to CATNSERREQYF.

This sequence joins TRBV4-1 and TRBJ2-3; D might be TRBD1 (5 bases). In germline, CDR1 is MGHRA, CDR2 YSYEKL. The CDR3 has 13 residues. V lost 0 bases, J lost 8 bases, and 9 bases lay in between. The CDR3, as DNA: TGCGCCAGCAGCCAAGATAGGGGCGGTACGCAGTATTTT. Translating gives CASSQDRGGTQYF.

This rearrangement joins TRBV15 to TRBJ1-2; the match to TRBD1 covers 9 bases. Trimming removed 0 bases from V and 6 bases from J; junction bases left unmatched: 8. CDR1 LNHNV and CDR2 YYDKDF come from the germline V gene (reference sequence). The CDR3 loop spans 16 amino acids. The DNA for the CDR3 is TGTGCCACCAGCAGAGATGTAGGGGACAGGGACCATGGCTACACCTTC. Translation: CATSRDVGDRDHGYTF.

This chain links TRBV19 with TRBJ1-1; D might be TRBD1 (5 bases). This CDR3 is built from 12 residues. V was shortened by 6 bases and J by 1 base, with 6 bases between the two germline ends. Looked up from germline, CDR1 is LNHDA and CDR2 is SQIVND (reference sequence). CDR3: CASSTGNTEAFF. DNA for the CDR3: TGTGCCAGTAGCACAGGGAACACTGAAGCTTTCTTT.

The chain links TRBV19 to TRBJ2-3; TRBD2 agrees at 7 bases. The CDR3 is made up of 15 amino acids. Germline assignment: CDR1 LNHDA and CDR2 SQIVND (reference sequence). V lost 6 bases and J lost 2; bases outside the gene matches: 8. The CDR3 nucleotides are TGTGCCAGTAGCGTGGCTAGCGGCCCCACAGATACGCAGTATTTT. It translates to CASSVASGPTDTQYF.

The chain has TRBV27 and TRBJ2-3; D gene ambiguous. CDR3 length equals 14 residues. Germline assignment: CDR1 MNHEY and CDR2 SMNVEV (reference sequence). V was clipped by 6 bases and J by 4 bases, with 14 bases between them. Written as DNA, the CDR3 is TGTGCCAGCAGCCTGACATATACCTCAGATACGCAGTATTTT. This encodes CASSLTYTSDTQYF.

This rearrangement joins TRBV6-5 to TRBJ2-7; 7 bases are a match to TRBD1. The CDR3 loop spans 13 amino acids. CDR1 is MNHEY, CDR2 SVGAGI, per germline. V trimming: 4 bases; J trimming: 6 bases; junction bases outside the gene matches: 6. The CDR3 sequence is CASSSINRGEQYF. CDR3 sequence (DNA): TGTGCCAGCAGTTCCATCAACAGGGGCGAGCAGTACTTC.

The chain recombines TRBV7-3 with TRBJ2-7; 9 bases agree with TRBD1. V dropped 6 bases and J dropped 7; count of bases not matched to a gene: 19. Per the germline V gene, CDR1 is SGHTA and CDR2 is FQGTGA. The CDR3 contains 17 residues. As DNA, the CDR3 is TGTGCCAGCAGTTTTTCCCCTCTCCGGGACAGGGCTGGAGAGCAGTACTTC. This encodes CASSFSPLRDRAGEQYF. Drawing the rest from reference TRBV7-3 and TRBJ2-7, the complete variable domain is GAGVSQTPSNKVTEKGKYVELRCDPISGHTALYWYRQSLGQGPEFLIYFQGTGAADDSGLPNDRFFAVRPEGSVSTLKIQRTERGDSAVYLCASSFSPLRDRAGEQYFGPGTRLTVT.

This chain links TRBV5-5 with TRBJ1-2; D may be TRBD1 (6 bases). Trimming removed 2 bases at V and 4 bases at J, with 15 bases between. Germline V CDR1 and CDR2: SGHKS, YYEKEE (reference sequence). The CDR3 has 15 amino acids. CDR3 amino acids: CASSFQDRQAYGYTF. The CDR3 region has the DNA TGTGCCAGCAGCTTTCAAGACAGGCAGGCCTATGGCTACACCTTC.

This chain links TRBV5-1 with TRBJ1-2, with D maybe TRBD1 (5 bases). Germline assignment: CDR1 SGHRS and CDR2 YFSETQ. The V end lost 4 bases, the J end lost 1 base, and 8 bases lay between the germline ends. The CDR3 has 13 residues. The CDR3 region is CASSADSNYGYTF. The CDR3 DNA follows: TGCGCCAGCAGCGCCGACAGTAACTATGGCTACACCTTC.

The chain employs TRBV4-3 and TRBJ2-2; 9 bases fit TRBD2. CDR1 and CDR2 from the germline V gene are LGHNA and YSLEER. V shed 3 bases, J shed 6 bases, and the junction held 11 bases outside the gene matches. The CDR3 is made up of 17 amino acids. Here the CDR3 DNA reads TGCGCCAGCAGCCAGAATTCGGGACTAGCCACCCCCGGGGAGCTGTTTTTT. Translated: CASSQNSGLATPGELFF.

CDR3 amino acids: CASSESGGLRTNEKLFF. CDR3 DNA: TGCGCCAGCAGTGAGTCAGGGGGATTGAGGACTAATGAAAAACTGTTTTTT. The J gene is TRBJ1-4, the V gene TRBV10-2, with a tentative D call TRBD1 (6 bases). Germline lookup yields CDR1 WSHSY and CDR2 SAAADI. This CDR3 comprises 17 residues. V was trimmed by 0 bases and J by 2 bases, leaving 13 bases between them.

This clone appeared once. V gene TRBV27 combines with J gene TRBJ1-5, with 10 nucleotides matching TRBD1. The junction had 2 bases not matched to a gene; V was cut back by 6 bases and J by 3 bases. This CDR3 region has 14 residues. Germline V lookup: CDR1 MNHEY, CDR2 SMNVEV (reference sequence). Here the CDR3 DNA reads TGTGCCAGCAGGACAGGGGGCTCCAATCAGCCCCAGCATTTT. Its protein is CASRTGGSNQPQHF.

V and J are TRBV30 and TRBJ1-2; no firm D call. V lost 1 base and J 2 bases, leaving 14 bases between the germline ends. Germline V CDR1 and CDR2: GTSNPN, SVGIG (reference sequence). CDR3 length: 15 amino acids. CDR3 sequence: CAWSGAVPINYGYTF. In nucleotides, the CDR3 is TGTGCCTGGAGTGGGGCAGTCCCAATAAACTATGGCTACACCTTC.

The gene calls are TRBV7-2 and TRBJ1-2; possibly TRBD1 for D (6 bases). The CDR3 is 15 amino acids. The V gene's germline CDR1 is SGHTA and CDR2 FQGNSA. Trimming pared 1 base from V and 4 bases from J, leaving 13 bases between. CDR3 sequence (DNA): TGTGCCAGCAGCTTAGGGCCAGGGGAAGGCTATGGCTACACCTTC. Its protein is CASSLGPGEGYGYTF.

This chain connects TRBV7-6 to TRBJ2-7, with 10 bases identical to TRBD2. Germline V gene lookup returns CDR1 SGHVS and CDR2 FNYEAQ. This CDR3 comprises 16 residues. The V and J ends lost 1 base and 5 bases, in that order; junction bases with no gene match: 8. The CDR3 loop is CASSLEASGSSHEQYF. CDR3 coding DNA: TGTGCCAGCAGCTTAGAAGCTAGCGGGAGCAGCCACGAGCAGTACTTC.

This rearrangement joins TRBV6-1 to TRBJ2-7, with 8 nucleotides matching TRBD1. Trimming removed 1 base from V and 13 bases from J; junction bases left unmatched: 3. This CDR3 spans 11 amino acids. Germline V gene sequence: CDR1 MNHNS, CDR2 SASEGT. CDR3 DNA sequence: TGTGCCAGCAGTGAAGTGGACAGGGCCTACTTC. It encodes CASSEVDRAYF.

The chain employs TRBV30 and TRBJ2-1; 11 bases map to TRBD2. The CDR3 totals 15 residues. The germline gives CDR1 GTSNPN, CDR2 SVGIG (reference sequence). V dropped 6 bases and J dropped 7; count of bases not matched to a gene: 11. In DNA form, the CDR3 reads TGTGCCTGTCCAGCGGGACTAGCGGCCAAAAATGAGCAGTTCTTC. It translates to CACPAGLAAKNEQFF.

CDR3 nucleotides: TGTGCCAGCAGCTCCCGGGGCAATCAGCCCCAGCATTTT. It specifies CASSSRGNQPQHF. The chain combines TRBV7-2 with TRBJ1-5, with no clear D. The CDR3 has 13 residues. V lost 4 bases and J 2 bases, leaving 6 bases between the germline ends. Germline V gene lookup returns CDR1 SGHTA and CDR2 FQGNSA.